Below, 32 T cell receptor beta chains from the same sample are listed, as sequenced in a study of Ad26.COV2.S vaccination and SARS-CoV-2 variants (dated by TCRdb to the early 2020s). The method behind the library was the immunoSEQ multiplex PCR assay. This is the immuneACCESS table as TCRdb keeps it, with only in-frame sequences that have V and J called. A part of the clones is gone; compared with another copy, unresolved V genes explain less than half, and the rest is unexplained. The sample data list roughly 380,000 clones, and about nine tenths of these were observed just once. Roughly 3.2% of the sample rests with the top ten. Explained via the paper, the treatment or condition label denotes: roughly 18 received Ad26.COV2.S at low or high dose, single or two shots; roughly 5 received placebo; per-sample allocation not given. Repertoires of vaccine and placebo recipients were sequenced from samples taken on day 63 after the first injection.

This material consisted of peripheral blood, taken in a trial of Ad26.COV2.S vaccine versus placebo. The source is a person between 18 and 65 years old who received the Ad26.COV2.S COVID-19 vaccine or a placebo.

This clone was found a few times. This sequence joins TRBV7-6 and TRBJ2-5; no clear D. CDR1 and CDR2 from the germline V gene are SGHVS and FNYEAQ. The CDR3 extends over 15 amino acids. Deletions cut 0 bases from V and 1 base from J, with 9 bases between. The CDR3 is CASSLAQSSQETQYF. The DNA of the CDR3 is TGTGCCAGCAGCTTAGCGCAATCCAGCCAAGAGACCCAGTACTTC.

In this sample, this clone turned up once. The rearrangement joins TRBV4-2 to TRBJ1-5, with D tentatively TRBD1 (5 bases). The CDR3 contains 14 residues. V was cut by 1 base and J by 6 bases, with 10 bases left in between. CDR1 LGHNA and CDR2 YNFKEQ come from the germline V gene. DNA of the CDR3: TGTGCCAGCAGCCAAGGTTCAGGGCTTCAGCCCCAGCATTTT. This sequence encodes CASSQGSGLQPQHF.

This rearrangement joins TRBV9 to TRBJ2-7; D may correspond to TRBD1 or TRBD2 (5 bases each). Trimming left V 3 bases short and J 5 bases short, with 12 bases between. CDR1 is SGDLS, CDR2 YYNGEE, per germline. The CDR3 loop spans 13 amino acids. The CDR3 coding sequence is TGTGCCAGCAGCGGGCTCGGGGCGGACGAGCAGTACTTC. It translates to CASSGLGADEQYF.

This clone came up a few times. The chain joins TRBV27 to TRBJ1-4; 11 positions match TRBD1. The CDR3 consists of 14 residues. V was pared by 6 bases and J by 5 bases, with 2 bases of the junction left unmatched. Germline values: CDR1 MNHEY, CDR2 SMNVEV (reference sequence). The CDR3, as DNA: TGTGCCAGCAGAGGGACAGGGGGAAATGAAAAACTGTTTTTT. Encoded protein: CASRGTGGNEKLFF.

The chain combines TRBV5-6 with TRBJ2-7; TRBD1 matches 8 bases. From germline, CDR1 is SGHDT and CDR2 YYEEEE. Trimming took 4 bases from V and 3 from J; bases not matched to a gene: 3. The CDR3 has 13 amino acids. CDR3: CASSPQGGYEQYF. DNA of the CDR3: TGTGCCAGCAGCCCACAGGGGGGCTACGAGCAGTACTTC.

J is TRBJ2-1 and V is TRBV4-1, with TRBD2 matching 11 bases. The CDR3 runs to 18 residues. Germline CDR1 is MGHRA and CDR2 is YSYEKL. V lost 1 base to trimming and J lost 3 bases; unmatched junction nucleotides: 8. CDR3: CASSQARGGLAVYNEQFF. Here the CDR3 DNA reads TGCGCCAGCAGCCAAGCGAGGGGGGGACTAGCGGTCTACAATGAGCAGTTCTTC.

The chain joins TRBV7-9 to TRBJ2-7; TRBD1 matches 9 bases. CDR1 and CDR2 (germline): SEHNR, FQNEAQ (reference sequence). The V and J ends lost 6 bases and 3 bases, in that order; junction bases with no gene match: 3. This CDR3 is 13 amino acids long. The CDR3 sequence: CASRPGQGYEQYF. The DNA for the CDR3 is TGTGCCAGCAGACCGGGACAGGGCTACGAGCAGTACTTC.

The gene calls are TRBV6-5 and TRBJ2-7; 11 nucleotides align to TRBD2. The CDR3 spans 15 residues. V dropped 2 bases and J dropped 7; count of bases not matched to a gene: 7. CDR1 MNHEY and CDR2 SVGAGI come from the germline V gene. The DNA of the CDR3 is TGTGCCAGCAGTTACGGTCCTAGCGGGGGGTGGGAGCAGTACTTC. Its protein is CASSYGPSGGWEQYF.

The DNA of the CDR3 is TGTGCCAGCAGCCCCTGGTGGGCTGGAAACACCATATATTTT. Protein: CASSPWWAGNTIYF. V gene TRBV7-2 combines with J gene TRBJ1-3, with no clear D. This CDR3 is built from 14 residues. Looked up from germline, CDR1 is SGHTA and CDR2 is FQGNSA. Trimming removed 5 bases at V and 2 bases at J, with 10 bases between.

V usage is TRBV28 and J usage is TRBJ2-5, with 12 nucleotides matching TRBD1. The CDR3 totals 15 residues. V lost 5 bases, J lost 5 bases, and 6 bases stayed unmatched. From germline, CDR1 is MDHEN and CDR2 SYDVKM. The CDR3 here is CASSLRDRGLETQYF. In nucleotides, the CDR3 is TGTGCCAGCAGTCTCCGGGACAGGGGGCTGGAGACCCAGTACTTC.

V usage is TRBV20-1 and J usage is TRBJ2-2; D remains unclear. The CDR3 totals 11 residues. V was pared by 6 bases and J by 7 bases, with 9 bases between. CDR1 and CDR2 (germline): DFQATT, SNEGSKA (reference sequence). The chain's CDR3 is CSAPVFGELFF. CDR3 bases: TGCAGTGCCCCCGTTTTCGGGGAGCTGTTTTTT.

The chain employs TRBV11-2 and TRBJ1-2; the D is unclear. Trimming stripped 5 bases from V and 8 bases from J, with 21 bases between. CDR1 SGHAT and CDR2 FQNNGV come from the germline V gene. This CDR3 has 15 amino acids. CDR3 in amino acids: CASSPRAGVDLGYTF. DNA of the CDR3: TGTGCCAGCAGCCCGCGTGCCGGGGTTGACTTAGGCTACACCTTC.

Here the CDR3 reads CASSLSGTEISYEQYF. CDR3 nucleotides: TGTGCCAGCAGCTTAAGTGGGACAGAAATCTCCTACGAGCAGTACTTC. This chain connects TRBV7-6 to TRBJ2-7, with TRBD1 matching over 7 bases. The ends lost 2 bases at V and 0 bases at J; junction bases unmatched: 7. The CDR3 runs 16 residues. Germline V CDR1 and CDR2: SGHVS, FNYEAQ.

The chain is built from TRBV4-1 and TRBJ2-3, with unresolved D. Germline CDR1 is MGHRA and CDR2 is YSYEKL. V shed 2 bases and J shed 0 bases, with 3 bases lying between them. The CDR3 covers 13 residues. Written as DNA, the CDR3 is TGCGCCAGCAGCCAACCTAGCACAGATACGCAGTATTTT. Translating gives CASSQPSTDTQYF.

Concerning this clone itself: One end of the junction fails to match germline, which may point to a read error. V usage is TRBV5-6 and J usage is TRBJ2-7; the D is unclear. Germline V gene data show CDR1 as SGHDT and CDR2 as YYEEEE. The CDR3 is 11 amino acids. In nucleotides, the CDR3 is TGTGCCAGCACCTTGGGTCCCGAGCAGTACTTC. Protein: CASTLGPEQYF.

This chain links TRBV2 with TRBJ2-7, with 9 positions matching TRBD2. The CDR3 consists of 15 residues. Unmatched junction bases numbered 7, after V lost 6 bases and J lost 1 base. The V gene's germline CDR1 is SNHLY and CDR2 FYNNEI. CDR3 sequence (DNA): TGTGCCAGCAGCTTTAGTAGCGGGGGATCCTACGAGCAGTACTTC. It yields the protein CASSFSSGGSYEQYF.

The chain employs TRBV6-5 and TRBJ1-1; D gene uncertain. V lost 0 bases to trimming and J lost 1 base, with 6 bases between them. There are 14 residues in the CDR3. CDR1 and CDR2 (germline): MNHEY, SVGAGI. The CDR3 here is CASSYSEPNTEAFF. The CDR3 DNA is TGTGCCAGCAGTTACTCTGAGCCGAACACTGAAGCTTTCTTT.

V usage is TRBV4-1 and J usage is TRBJ2-5; TRBD2 matches 12 bases. V lost 5 bases to trimming and J lost 7 bases; unmatched junction nucleotides: 8. The CDR3 is made up of 15 amino acids. Germline CDR1 reads MGHRA; CDR2 reads YSYEKL. CDR3 protein: CASSVGLAGSGTQYF. The CDR3, as DNA: TGCGCCAGCAGCGTCGGACTAGCGGGGTCGGGGACCCAGTACTTC.

The J gene is TRBJ2-7, the V gene TRBV30, with 12 bases that match TRBD2. Looked up from germline, CDR1 is GTSNPN and CDR2 is SVGIG (reference sequence). This CDR3 has 18 amino acids. V lost 2 bases and J lost 4; bases outside the gene matches: 15. CDR3 loop: CAWSQGRLAGVILYEQYF. Written as DNA, the CDR3 is TGTGCCTGGAGTCAAGGGAGACTAGCGGGGGTGATCTTATACGAGCAGTACTTC.

Concerning this clone itself: The same CDR3 also results from other DNA sequences found in this sample. The V and J genes are TRBV12-3 or TRBV12-4 and TRBJ1-1; D gene unclear. Trimming took 5 bases from V and 1 from J, leaving 8 bases between them. This CDR3 is 13 amino acids long. This CDR3 is CASSRTENTEAFF. CDR3 bases: TGTGCCAGCAGTAGGACGGAGAACACTGAAGCTTTCTTT.

The rearrangement uses TRBV5-1 and TRBJ1-1; 8 bases are shared with TRBD1. The V segment lost 0 bases and the J segment 1 base; nucleotides outside the gene matches: 11. The CDR3 runs to 18 residues. Germline V gives CDR1 SGHRS, CDR2 YFSETQ. The CDR3 DNA reads TGCGCCAGCAGCTTGGGGACAGGGTTGAGTCTTCGGAACACTGAAGCTTTCTTT. Protein product: CASSLGTGLSLRNTEAFF.

This clone was detected only a few times. The V gene is TRBV19, the J gene TRBJ1-2, with TRBD1 matching over 9 bases. Trimming at V came to 1 base and at J to 2 bases, leaving 8 bases not matched to a gene. Germline loops: CDR1 LNHDA, CDR2 SQIVND (reference sequence). This CDR3 spans 17 amino acids. The CDR3 sequence: CASSIVGSGTGNYGYTF. The CDR3, as DNA: TGTGCCAGTAGTATAGTGGGTAGTGGGACAGGGAACTATGGCTACACCTTC.

This clone was seen more than once but under ten times. This chain links TRBV3-1 (or the pseudogene TRBV3-2) with TRBJ1-6; no clear D. The CDR3 is made up of 14 amino acids. V lost 4 bases, J lost 4 bases, and 8 bases lay in between. Germline CDR1 reads LGHDT; CDR2 reads YNNKEL (reference sequence). The CDR3 sequence: CASSPLQYNSPLHF. The DNA of the CDR3 is TGTGCCAGCAGCCCGCTGCAGTATAATTCACCCCTCCACTTT.

The count of this clone is one. The V and J genes are TRBV7-2 and TRBJ1-3, with 7 positions matching TRBD1. CDR3 length equals 17 residues. The J segment lost 0 bases and the V segment lost 5 bases, leaving 10 bases of the junction unmatched. CDR1 and CDR2 from the germline V gene are SGHTA and FQGNSA. CDR3 sequence: CASSAGQLPDSGNTIYF. The CDR3 DNA reads TGTGCCAGCAGCGCGGGACAGCTCCCCGACTCTGGAAACACCATATATTTT.

The sample holds a few counts of this clone. The rearrangement links TRBV10-3 to TRBJ1-1; TRBD1 aligns across 11 bases. The CDR3 consists of 14 residues. Trimming cost V 10 bases and J 5 bases; bases outside gene matches: 9. The germline V gene has CDR1 ENHRY and CDR2 SYGVKD. CDR3: CASGDRGVTTEAFF. CDR3 nucleotides: TGTGCCAGCGGGGACAGGGGGGTAACTACTGAAGCTTTCTTT.

This chain joins TRBV30 and TRBJ1-1, with D tentatively TRBD1 (5 bases). V lost 3 bases and J lost 0, with 8 bases in between. The CDR3 sequence is 13 residues long. Germline V lookup: CDR1 GTSNPN, CDR2 SVGIG (reference sequence). For the CDR3, the DNA is TGTGCCTGGAGGTTGACAGTGAACACTGAAGCTTTCTTT. It specifies CAWRLTVNTEAFF.

The V gene is TRBV3-1 (or the pseudogene TRBV3-2), the J gene TRBJ2-1, with 9 bases matching TRBD1. This CDR3 is 17 amino acids long. J was trimmed by 6 bases and V by 1 base; bases with no gene match: 10. Germline CDR1 is LGHDT and CDR2 is YNNKEL (reference sequence). This chain's CDR3 is CASSQGRAGTGINEQFF. DNA for the CDR3: TGTGCCAGCAGCCAAGGTCGAGCCGGGACAGGGATCAATGAGCAGTTCTTC.

The CDR3 protein is CASSPGTDQETQYF. CDR3 nucleotide sequence: TGTGCCAGCAGCCCTGGGACAGACCAAGAGACCCAGTACTTC. The rearrangement uses TRBV5-8 and TRBJ2-5, with 7 positions matching TRBD1. With V trimmed by 4 bases and J by 0 bases, 3 bases remained unmatched. The germline gives CDR1 SGHTS, CDR2 YDEGEE. The CDR3 covers 14 residues.

About this clone itself: The same CDR3 arises from other DNA sequences in this sample as well. This sequence joins TRBV5-6 and TRBJ2-5, with TRBD1 matching 7 bases. This CDR3 spans 13 amino acids. In germline, CDR1 is SGHDT, CDR2 YYEEEE. Losses at the gene ends were 3 bases for V and 2 bases for J; bases not matched to a gene: 1. The CDR3 loop is CASSWDSQETQYF. DNA of the CDR3: TGTGCCAGCAGCTGGGACAGTCAAGAGACCCAGTACTTC. Together with reference TRBV5-6 and TRBJ2-5, the CDR3 gives the full variable domain: DAGVTQSPTHLIKTRGQQVTLRCSPKSGHDTVSWYQQALGQGPQFIFQYYEEEERQRGNFPDRFSGHQFPNYSSELNVNALLLGDSALYLCASSWDSQETQYFGPGTRLLVL.

CDR3 region: CASSSTRDRDISPLHF. As DNA, the CDR3 is TGCGCCAGCAGCTCCACCCGGGACAGGGATATTTCACCCCTCCACTTT. The V gene is TRBV5-1, the J gene TRBJ1-6; 9 nucleotides agree with TRBD1. V lost 3 bases, J lost 9 bases, and 10 bases stayed unmatched. The CDR3 has 16 residues. Germline V CDR1 and CDR2: SGHRS, YFSETQ.

CDR3 nucleotide sequence: TGCGCCAGCAGCACAACAGGGGCTGGCACCGGGGAGCTGTTTTTT. Its translation: CASSTTGAGTGELFF. The chain is built from TRBV5-1 and TRBJ2-2, with TRBD1 identical over 7 bases. The J segment lost 4 bases and the V segment lost 4 bases, leaving 7 bases of the junction unmatched. The CDR3 spans 15 residues. CDR1 and CDR2 from the germline V gene are SGHRS and YFSETQ. Looking up the rest from reference TRBV5-1 and TRBJ2-2 gives the full variable domain: KAGVTQTPRYLIKTRGQQVTLSCSPISGHRSVSWYQQTPGQGLQFLFEYFSETQRNKGNFPGRFSGRQFSNSRSEMNVSTLELGDSALYLCASSTTGAGTGELFFGEGSRLTVL.

The chain has TRBV12-5 and TRBJ1-6; TRBD1 aligns across 7 bases. V dropped 7 bases and J dropped 9; count of bases not matched to a gene: 6. This CDR3 spans 13 amino acids. The V gene's germline CDR1 is LGHNT and CDR2 FRNRAP. CDR3 in amino acids: CASEEGAGSPLHF. CDR3 coding DNA: TGTGCTAGTGAGGAGGGGGCCGGTTCACCCCTCCACTTT.